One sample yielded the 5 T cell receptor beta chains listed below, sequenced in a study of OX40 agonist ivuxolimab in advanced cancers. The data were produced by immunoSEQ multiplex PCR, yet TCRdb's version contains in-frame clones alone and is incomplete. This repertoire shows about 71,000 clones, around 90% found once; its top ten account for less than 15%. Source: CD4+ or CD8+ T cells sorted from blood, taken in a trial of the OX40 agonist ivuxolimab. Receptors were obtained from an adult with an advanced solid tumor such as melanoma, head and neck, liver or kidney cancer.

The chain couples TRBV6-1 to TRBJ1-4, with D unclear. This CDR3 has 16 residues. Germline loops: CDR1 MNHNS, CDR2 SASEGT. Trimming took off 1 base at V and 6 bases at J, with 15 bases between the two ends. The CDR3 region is CASSEVEFAEDEKLFF. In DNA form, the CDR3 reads TGTGCCAGCAGTGAAGTGGAGTTTGCAGAAGATGAAAAACTGTTTTTT.

The CDR3 DNA sequence: TGTGCCAGCAGCTTATTGGGGGGAGGGTCCTACAATGAGCAGTTCTTC. Its translation: CASSLLGGGSYNEQFF. V and J are TRBV7-9 and TRBJ2-1; 7 bases map to TRBD2. After removal of 2 bases from V and 1 base from J, the junction contained 5 bases not matched to a gene. Per the germline V gene, CDR1 is SEHNR and CDR2 is FQNEAQ (reference sequence). This CDR3 is 16 amino acids long.

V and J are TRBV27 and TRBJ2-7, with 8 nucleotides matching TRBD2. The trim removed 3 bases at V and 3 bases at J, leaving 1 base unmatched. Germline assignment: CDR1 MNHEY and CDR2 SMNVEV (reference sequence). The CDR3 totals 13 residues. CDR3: CASSFSGNYEQYF. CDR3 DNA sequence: TGTGCCAGCAGTTTTAGCGGGAACTACGAGCAGTACTTC.

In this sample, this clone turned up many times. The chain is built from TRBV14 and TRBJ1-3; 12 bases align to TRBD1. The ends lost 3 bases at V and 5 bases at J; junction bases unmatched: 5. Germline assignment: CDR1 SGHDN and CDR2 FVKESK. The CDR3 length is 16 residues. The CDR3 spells CASSQPGQGARNTIYF. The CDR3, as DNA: TGTGCCAGCAGCCAGCCGGGACAGGGGGCGCGAAACACCATATATTTT.

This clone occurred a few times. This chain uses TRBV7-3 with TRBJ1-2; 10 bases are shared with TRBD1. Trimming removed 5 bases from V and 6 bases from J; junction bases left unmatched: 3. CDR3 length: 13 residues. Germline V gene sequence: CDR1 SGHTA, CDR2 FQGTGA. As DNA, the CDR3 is TGTGCCAGCAGCCTGGGGACAGGGGATGGCTACACCTTC. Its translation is CASSLGTGDGYTF.